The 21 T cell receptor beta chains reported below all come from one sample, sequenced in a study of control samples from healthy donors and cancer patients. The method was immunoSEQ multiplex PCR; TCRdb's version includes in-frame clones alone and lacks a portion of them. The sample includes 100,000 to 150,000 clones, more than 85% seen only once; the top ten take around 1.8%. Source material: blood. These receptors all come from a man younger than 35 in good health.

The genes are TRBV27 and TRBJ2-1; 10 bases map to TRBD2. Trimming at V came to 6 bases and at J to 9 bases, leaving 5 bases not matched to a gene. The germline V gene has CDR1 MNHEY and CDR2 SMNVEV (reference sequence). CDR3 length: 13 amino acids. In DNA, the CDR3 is TGTGCCAGCAGGCCTAGCGGGAGTGTTGAGCAGTTCTTC. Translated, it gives CASRPSGSVEQFF.

CDR3: CATSRDQQGNEKLFF. In DNA form, the CDR3 reads TGTGCCACCAGCAGAGATCAGCAGGGTAATGAAAAACTGTTTTTT. This chain links TRBV15 with TRBJ1-4, with TRBD1 as a possible D gene (5 bases). The length of the CDR3 is 15 residues. Trimming shortened V by 0 bases and J by 4 bases, and 9 bases separated the two germline ends. Germline V gene data show CDR1 as LNHNV and CDR2 as YYDKDF (reference sequence).

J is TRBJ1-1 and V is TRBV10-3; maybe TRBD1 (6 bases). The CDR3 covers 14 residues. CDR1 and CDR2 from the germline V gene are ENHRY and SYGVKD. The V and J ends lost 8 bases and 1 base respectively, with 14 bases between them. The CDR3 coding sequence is TGTGCCATCCGACCGGGACATTCGAACACTGAAGCTTTCTTT. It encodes CAIRPGHSNTEAFF.

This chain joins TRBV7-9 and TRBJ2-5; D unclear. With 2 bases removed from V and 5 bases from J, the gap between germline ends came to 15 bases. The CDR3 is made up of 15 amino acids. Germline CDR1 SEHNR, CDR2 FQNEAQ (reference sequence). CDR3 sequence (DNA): TGTGCCAGCAGCTTACTTCCCTCGTATCAGGAGACCCAGTACTTC. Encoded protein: CASSLLPSYQETQYF.

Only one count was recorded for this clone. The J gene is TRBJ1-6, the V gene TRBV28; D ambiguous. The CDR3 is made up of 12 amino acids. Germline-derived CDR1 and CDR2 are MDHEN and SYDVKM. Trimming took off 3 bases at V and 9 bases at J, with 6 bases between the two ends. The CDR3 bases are TGTGCCAGCAGTTTTCTGGGTTCACCCCTCCACTTT. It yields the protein CASSFLGSPLHF.

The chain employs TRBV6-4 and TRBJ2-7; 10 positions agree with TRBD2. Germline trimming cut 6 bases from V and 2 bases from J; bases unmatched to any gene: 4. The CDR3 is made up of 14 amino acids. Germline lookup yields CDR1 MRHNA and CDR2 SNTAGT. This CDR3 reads CASSILAGPYEQYF. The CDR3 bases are TGTGCCAGCAGCATACTAGCGGGACCCTACGAGCAGTACTTC.

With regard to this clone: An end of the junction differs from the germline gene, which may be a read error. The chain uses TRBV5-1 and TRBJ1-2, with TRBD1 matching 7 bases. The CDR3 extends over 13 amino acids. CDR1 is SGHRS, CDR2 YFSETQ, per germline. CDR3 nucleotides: TGCGCCAGCAGCTGGGACAGTCTCTCTGGCCACACCTTC. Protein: CASSWDSLSGHTF.

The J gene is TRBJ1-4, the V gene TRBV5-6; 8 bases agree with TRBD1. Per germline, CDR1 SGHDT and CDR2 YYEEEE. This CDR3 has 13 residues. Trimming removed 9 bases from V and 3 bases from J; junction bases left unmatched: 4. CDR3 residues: CATGTGPNEKLFF. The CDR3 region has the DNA TGTGCCACCGGGACAGGACCTAATGAAAAACTGTTTTTT. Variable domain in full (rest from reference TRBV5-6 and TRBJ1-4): DAGVTQSPTHLIKTRGQQVTLRCSPKSGHDTVSWYQQALGQGPQFIFQYYEEEERQRGNFPDRFSGHQFPNYSSELNVNALLLGDSALYLCATGTGPNEKLFFGSGTQLSVL.

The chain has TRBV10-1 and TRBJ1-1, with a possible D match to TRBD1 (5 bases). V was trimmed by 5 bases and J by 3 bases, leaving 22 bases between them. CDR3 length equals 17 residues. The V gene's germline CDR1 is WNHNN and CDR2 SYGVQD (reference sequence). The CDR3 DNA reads TGCGCCAGCAGTAGATCAGGGAGTGGGATGAAGGACACTGAAGCTTTCTTT. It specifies CASSRSGSGMKDTEAFF.

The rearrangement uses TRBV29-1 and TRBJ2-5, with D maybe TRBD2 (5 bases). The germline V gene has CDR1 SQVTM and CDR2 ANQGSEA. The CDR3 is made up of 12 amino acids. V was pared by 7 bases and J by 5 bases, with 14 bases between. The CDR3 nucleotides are TGCAGCGACTCGGGGATTAGGGAGACCCAGTACTTC. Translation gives CSDSGIRETQYF.

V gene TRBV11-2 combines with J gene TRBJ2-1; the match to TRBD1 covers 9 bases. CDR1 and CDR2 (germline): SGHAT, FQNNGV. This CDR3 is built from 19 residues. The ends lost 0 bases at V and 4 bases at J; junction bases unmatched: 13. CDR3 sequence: CASSLDARGTGWVYNEQFF. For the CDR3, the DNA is TGTGCCAGCAGCTTAGATGCTAGAGGGACAGGGTGGGTTTACAATGAGCAGTTCTTC.

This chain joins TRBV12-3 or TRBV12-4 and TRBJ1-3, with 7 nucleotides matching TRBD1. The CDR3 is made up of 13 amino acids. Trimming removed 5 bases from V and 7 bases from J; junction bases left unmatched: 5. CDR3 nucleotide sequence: TGTGCCAGCAGTCAGGGACAGTGGAACACCATATATTTT. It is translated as CASSQGQWNTIYF.

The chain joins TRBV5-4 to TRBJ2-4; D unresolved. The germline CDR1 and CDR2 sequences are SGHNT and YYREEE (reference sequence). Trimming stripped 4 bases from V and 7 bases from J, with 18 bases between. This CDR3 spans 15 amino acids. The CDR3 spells CASSLKQTQHNIQYF. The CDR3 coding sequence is TGTGCCAGCAGCCTAAAACAGACACAGCATAACATTCAGTACTTC. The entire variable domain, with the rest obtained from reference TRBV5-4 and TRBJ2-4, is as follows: ETGVTQSPTHLIKTRGQQVTLRCSSQSGHNTVSWYQQALGQGPQFIFQYYREEENGRGNFPPRFSGLQFPNYSSELNVNALELDDSALYLCASSLKQTQHNIQYFGAGTRLSVL.

CDR3 sequence: CASSSPSTGYGYTF. The DNA for the CDR3 is TGTGCCAGCAGCTCCCCTAGCACCGGCTATGGCTACACCTTC. This chain links TRBV11-2 with TRBJ1-2; no reliable D call. With 4 bases removed from V and 4 bases from J, the gap between germline ends came to 13 bases. The germline CDR1 and CDR2 sequences are SGHAT and FQNNGV. This CDR3 comprises 14 residues.

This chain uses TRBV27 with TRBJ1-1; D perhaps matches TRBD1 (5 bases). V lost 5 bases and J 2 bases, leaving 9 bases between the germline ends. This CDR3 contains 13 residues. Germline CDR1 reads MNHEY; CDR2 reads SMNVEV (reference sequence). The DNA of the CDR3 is TGTGCCAGCAGTCGGGACTTTAACACTGAAGCTTTCTTT. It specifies CASSRDFNTEAFF.

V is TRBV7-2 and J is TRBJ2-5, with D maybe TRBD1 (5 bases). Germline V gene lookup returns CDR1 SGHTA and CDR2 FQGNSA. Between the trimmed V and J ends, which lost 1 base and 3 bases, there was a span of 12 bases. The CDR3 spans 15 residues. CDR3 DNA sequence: TGTGCCAGCAGCTTAGGGGGCACGGGTGAAGAGACCCAGTACTTC. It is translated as CASSLGGTGEETQYF.

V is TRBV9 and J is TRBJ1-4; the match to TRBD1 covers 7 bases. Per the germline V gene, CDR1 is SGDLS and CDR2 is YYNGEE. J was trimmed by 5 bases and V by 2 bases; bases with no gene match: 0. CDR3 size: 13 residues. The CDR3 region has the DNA TGTGCCAGCAGCGTGGGACAGAATGAAAAACTGTTTTTT. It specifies CASSVGQNEKLFF. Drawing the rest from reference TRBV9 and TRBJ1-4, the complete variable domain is DSGVTQTPKHLITATGQRVTLRCSPRSGDLSVYWYQQSLDQGLQFLIQYYNGEERAKGNILERFSAQQFPDLHSELNLSSLELGDSALYFCASSVGQNEKLFFGSGTQLSVL.

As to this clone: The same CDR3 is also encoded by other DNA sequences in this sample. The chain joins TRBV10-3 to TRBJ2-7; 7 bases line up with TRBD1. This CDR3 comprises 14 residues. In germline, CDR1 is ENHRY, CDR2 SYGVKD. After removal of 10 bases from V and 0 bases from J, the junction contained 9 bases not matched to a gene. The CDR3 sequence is CATRQGESSYEQYF. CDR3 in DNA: TGTGCCACCCGTCAGGGGGAGAGCTCCTACGAGCAGTACTTC.

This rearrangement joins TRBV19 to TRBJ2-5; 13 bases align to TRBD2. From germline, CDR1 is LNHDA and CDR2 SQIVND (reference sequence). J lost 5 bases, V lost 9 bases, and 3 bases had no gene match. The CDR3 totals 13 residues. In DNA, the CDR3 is TGTGCCAGCCGGACTAGCGGGAGTGAGACCCAGTACTTC. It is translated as CASRTSGSETQYF.

This CDR3 reads CASRASGRANSYEQYF. The CDR3 DNA sequence: TGTGCCTCACGGGCTAGCGGGAGGGCAAATTCCTACGAGCAGTACTTC. The chain recombines TRBV10-3 with TRBJ2-7; 12 positions agree with TRBD2. In germline, CDR1 is ENHRY, CDR2 SYGVKD. The ends lost 11 bases at V and 1 base at J; junction bases unmatched: 12. This CDR3 has 16 amino acids.

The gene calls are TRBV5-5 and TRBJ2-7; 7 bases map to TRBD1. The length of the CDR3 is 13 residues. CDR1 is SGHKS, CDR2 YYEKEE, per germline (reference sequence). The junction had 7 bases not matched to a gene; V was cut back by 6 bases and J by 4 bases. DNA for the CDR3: TGTGCCAGCAAACCCGGGACAGATTACGAGCAGTACTTC. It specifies CASKPGTDYEQYF.